The rows below give T cell receptor beta chains drawn from one sample of a study of CD8 T cells in ankylosing spondylitis. TCRdb analysed the 5' RACE reads with MiXCR anew, one entry per CDR3 protein. The sample carries 470,000 or so distinct CDR3 sequences, roughly a quarter recorded once. Sample: blood, either unsorted or a sorted T cell fraction (not recorded which). These receptor sequences come from a male donor with ankylosing spondylitis. Each CDR3 is given with its conserved first and last residue. A D gene is named only where the DNA matches it firmly. Clone sizes are given selectively: once, few, many, or a class where the clone is expanded.

>TRBV5-6|once|TRBJ2-5|-
CASSLAFGSAGETQYF
TGTGCCAGCAGCTTGGCATTCGGGTCAGCGGGTGAGACCCAGTACTTC
>TRBV7-2|-|TRBJ1-3|-
CASSSSSAGGNTIYF
TGTGCCAGCAGCTCATCGTCAGCTGGTGGAAACACCATATATTTT
>TRBV29-1|-|TRBJ1-2|-
CSVDRGREDGYTF
TGCAGCGTTGATAGGGGCAGGGAGGATGGCTACACCTTC
>TRBV7-9|few|TRBJ1-1|-
CASSPRGLPGDTEAFF
TGTGCCAGCAGCCCCCGTGGGCTCCCTGGGGACACTGAAGCTTTCTTT
>TRBV24-1|-|TRBJ2-1|TRBD2
CATSDAMAGAYNEQFF
TGTGCCACCAGTGACGCCATGGCGGGAGCCTACAATGAGCAGTTCTTC
>TRBV29-1|few|TRBJ1-2|-
CSVEDRPPTGVHNYGYTF
TGCAGCGTTGAAGACCGCCCCCCCACCGGGGTACATAACTATGGCTACACCTTC
>TRBV24-1|once|TRBJ2-5|-
CATSDFKGAGETQYF
TGTGCCACCAGTGATTTTAAGGGTGCCGGAGAGACCCAGTACTTC
>TRBV29-1|many|TRBJ2-5|-
CSVEDQGPQETQYF
TGCAGCGTTGAAGATCAGGGACCCCAAGAGACCCAGTACTTC
>TRBV5-1|-|TRBJ2-1|-
CASSSGQHNEQFF
TGCGCCAGCAGCAGCGGACAGCACAATGAGCAGTTCTTC
>TRBV24-1|-|TRBJ1-2|TRBD1
CATSDHGTDYGYTF
TGTGCCACCAGTGATCATGGGACAGACTATGGCTACACCTTC
>TRBV20-1|-|TRBJ2-3|-
CSARTTPSTDTQYF
TGCAGTGCTAGGACTACTCCTAGCACAGATACGCAGTATTTT
>TRBV29-1|few|TRBJ2-4|-
CSVEGQRKNIQYF
TGCAGCGTTGAAGGGCAGAGAAAAAACATTCAGTACTTC
>TRBV5-1|-|TRBJ1-1|TRBD1
CASSLGQGDWNTEAFF
TGCGCCAGCAGCTTGGGACAGGGGGACTGGAACACTGAAGCTTTCTTT
>TRBV7-2|few|TRBJ2-5|-
CASSLGPLGETQYF
TGTGCCAGCAGCTTAGGACCTCTTGGGGAGACCCAGTACTTC
>TRBV30|-|TRBJ1-1|-
CAWSVHGSSGEAFF
TGTGCCTGGAGTGTACACGGGTCTAGTGGTGAAGCTTTCTTT
>TRBV6-5|-|TRBJ2-1|TRBD2
CASSSGRTSYNEQFF
TGTGCCAGCAGTTCGGGCAGGACTAGCTACAATGAGCAGTTCTTC
>TRBV11-2|few|TRBJ2-1|-
CASSPARGSSYNEQFF
TGTGCCAGCAGCCCCGCCCGTGGGAGCTCCTACAATGAGCAGTTCTTC
>TRBV9|few|TRBJ2-3|-
CASSVGGGGDTQYF
TGTGCCAGCAGCGTCGGGGGCGGTGGAGATACGCAGTATTTT
>TRBV12-3/TRBV12-4|few|TRBJ2-2|TRBD2
CASNARTGLVGELFF
TGTGCCAGCAATGCTAGGACGGGACTAGTAGGGGAGCTGTTTTTT
>TRBV7-9|-|TRBJ2-3|TRBD2
CASSHPGAGVGTDTQYF
TGTGCCAGCAGCCACCCAGGAGCGGGAGTGGGGACAGATACGCAGTATTTT
>TRBV29-1|-|TRBJ2-1|TRBD2
CSGRRGLAGGGGDEQFF
TGCAGCGGTCGCCGGGGACTAGCGGGAGGGGGTGGAGATGAGCAGTTCTTC
>TRBV19|-|TRBJ1-2|TRBD1
CARLAGTGDYGYTF
TGTGCCAGACTCGCCGGGACAGGGGACTATGGCTACACCTTC
>TRBV30|few|TRBJ2-2|-
CAWSLVKGAGELFF
TGTGCCTGGAGTCTGGTCAAAGGGGCCGGGGAGCTGTTTTTT
>TRBV3-1|few|TRBJ2-7|-
CASSQDGGNYEQYF
TGTGCCAGCAGCCAAGACGGGGGCAACTACGAGCAGTACTTC
>TRBV5-1|few|TRBJ2-5|TRBD2
CASATSGLASKETQYF
TGCGCCAGCGCCACCTCGGGACTAGCGTCTAAAGAGACCCAGTACTTC
>TRBV7-2|many|TRBJ1-5|-
CASSGLGYSNQPQHF
TGTGCCAGCAGCGGCTTGGGCTATAGCAATCAGCCCCAGCATTTT
>TRBV10-3|few|TRBJ2-7|TRBD2
CAIGTTSNYEQYF
TGTGCCATAGGGACTACCTCGAACTACGAGCAGTACTTC
>TRBV12-3/TRBV12-4|-|TRBJ2-7|TRBD2
CASSFLTSGSSEQYF
TGTGCCAGCAGTTTTCTGACTAGCGGGAGTTCCGAGCAGTACTTC
>TRBV7-2|-|TRBJ2-1|TRBD2
CASSLTLTSGKNEQFF
TGTGCCAGCAGCTTAACCTTGACTAGCGGGAAGAATGAGCAGTTCTTC
>TRBV27|-|TRBJ1-3|TRBD1
CASMTGGSGNTIYF
TGTGCCAGCATGACAGGGGGCTCTGGAAACACCATATATTTT
>TRBV30|-|TRBJ1-4|-
CAWSRRRMNEKLFF
TGTGCCTGGAGTCGACGGAGGATGAATGAAAAACTGTTTTTT
>TRBV7-9|few|TRBJ1-1|-
CASSSSGPVWGPKTEAFF
TGTGCCAGCAGCTCTAGCGGTCCCGTGTGGGGGCCGAAGACTGAAGCTTTCTTT
>TRBV28|-|TRBJ1-2|TRBD1
CASSPPGQSYGYTF
TGTGCCAGCAGTCCCCCGGGACAGAGCTATGGCTACACCTTC
>TRBV19|-|TRBJ2-7|TRBD1
CASSDRARDEQYF
TGTGCCAGTAGTGACAGGGCGCGGGACGAGCAGTACTTC
>TRBV24-1|few|TRBJ2-3|TRBD1
CATRAPTGGTDTQYF
TGTGCCACCAGGGCTCCGACAGGGGGCACAGATACGCAGTATTTT
>TRBV5-1|few|TRBJ1-1|-
CASSLDGRPGNTEAFF
TGCGCCAGCAGCTTAGACGGACGGCCTGGGAACACTGAAGCTTTCTTT
>TRBV6-5|-|TRBJ2-1|TRBD2
CASSYPRRTSASYNEQFF
TGTGCCAGCAGTTACCCCCGACGAACTAGCGCCTCCTACAATGAGCAGTTCTTC
>TRBV10-2|-|TRBJ1-1|-
CASKIREGGTEAFF
TGCGCCAGCAAGATTCGCGAGGGCGGCACTGAAGCTTTCTTT
>TRBV12-3/TRBV12-4|-|TRBJ2-7|-
CASRLGGRWSSYEQYF
TGTGCCAGCAGATTAGGAGGGAGATGGTCTTCCTACGAGCAGTACTTC
>TRBV13|-|TRBJ2-4|-
CASSRAGTNIQYF
TGTGCCAGCAGTCGGGCGGGAACAAACATTCAGTACTTC
>TRBV2|-|TRBJ2-1|TRBD2
CASSERHWTSKFF
TGTGCCAGCAGTGAGAGACATTGGACTAGCAAGTTCTTC
>TRBV20-1|few|TRBJ1-1|TRBD1
CSAPPRGRTEAFF
TGCAGTGCTCCTCCCAGGGGGAGGACTGAAGCTTTCTTT
>TRBV5-6|-|TRBJ1-2|-
CASSPTSLGYTF
TGTGCCAGCAGCCCCACTAGCCTCGGCTACACCTTC
>TRBV20-1|few|TRBJ1-1|-
CSAKFTEAFF
TGCAGTGCTAAATTTACTGAAGCTTTCTTT
>TRBV5-1|few|TRBJ2-2|-
CASSLALSSGELFF
TGCGCCAGCAGCTTGGCCTTATCTTCCGGGGAGCTGTTTTTT
>TRBV12-3/TRBV12-4|-|TRBJ1-6|-
CASSWSQTNSPLHF
TGTGCCAGCAGTTGGTCCCAGACTAATTCACCCCTCCACTTT
>TRBV27|few|TRBJ2-1|-
CASKEAGRSYNEQFF
TGTGCCAGCAAAGAGGCAGGGAGGTCCTACAATGAGCAGTTCTTC
>TRBV9|-|TRBJ1-1|-
CASSAGHRNTEAFF
TGTGCCAGCAGCGCGGGACACCGGAACACTGAAGCTTTCTTT
>TRBV5-1|few|TRBJ2-2|-
CASSLFGNRDTGELFF
TGCGCCAGCAGCTTATTCGGTAATCGAGACACCGGGGAGCTGTTTTTT
>TRBV4-2|few|TRBJ2-7|TRBD1
CASSPSGTGRDEQYF
TGTGCCAGCAGCCCTTCCGGGACAGGACGCGACGAGCAGTACTTC
>TRBV7-2|-|TRBJ1-3|TRBD1
CASSRGGGNGNTIYF
TGTGCCAGCAGCAGAGGAGGGGGCAACGGAAACACCATATATTTT
>TRBV12-3/TRBV12-4|few|TRBJ1-1|-
CASALDVGLREDTEAFF
TGTGCCAGCGCCCTGGATGTGGGGCTGCGGGAGGACACTGAAGCTTTCTTT
>TRBV6-6|many|TRBJ1-1|TRBD1
CASMGQSNTEAFF
TGTGCCAGCATGGGACAGTCGAACACTGAAGCTTTCTTT
>TRBV12-3/TRBV12-4|-|TRBJ2-5|-
CSVGQQEKETQYF
TGTTCGGTCGGGCAGCAGGAGAAAGAGACCCAGTACTTC
>TRBV7-8|few|TRBJ2-1|-
CASSFPWRRDNPNEQFF
TGTGCCAGCAGCTTTCCCTGGCGGCGGGACAACCCCAATGAGCAGTTCTTC
>TRBV10-2|-|TRBJ1-6|TRBD1
CASSEILDRDGSYNSPLHF
TGCGCCAGCAGTGAAATTCTGGACAGGGACGGCTCCTATAATTCACCCCTCCACTTT